This TCR beta chain appears in the sequencing data of a study of blood T cell repertoires in COVID-19. The overall study: Samples taken during acute and convalescent COVID-19 were collected in the United States, Italy and Spain.

The method was immunoSEQ multiplex PCR; TCRdb's version includes in-frame clones alone and lacks a portion of them. The table has more than 300,000 clones, 80% to 90% seen once; the top ten hold under 11%. Germline V lookup: CDR1 SGHVS, CDR2 FQNEAQ. This CDR3 has 12 residues. V was shortened by 3 bases and J by 8 bases, with 8 bases between the two germline ends. Sequenced sample: peripheral blood. The clonotype comes from a woman aged 25-40 years with COVID-19, enrolled during active disease. The chain couples TRBV7-8 to TRBJ2-1; TRBD2 is a possible D gene (6 bases). In DNA, the CDR3 is TGTGCCAGCAGCTTTGGAGGGGATGAGCAGTTCTTC. It yields the protein CASSFGGDEQFF.